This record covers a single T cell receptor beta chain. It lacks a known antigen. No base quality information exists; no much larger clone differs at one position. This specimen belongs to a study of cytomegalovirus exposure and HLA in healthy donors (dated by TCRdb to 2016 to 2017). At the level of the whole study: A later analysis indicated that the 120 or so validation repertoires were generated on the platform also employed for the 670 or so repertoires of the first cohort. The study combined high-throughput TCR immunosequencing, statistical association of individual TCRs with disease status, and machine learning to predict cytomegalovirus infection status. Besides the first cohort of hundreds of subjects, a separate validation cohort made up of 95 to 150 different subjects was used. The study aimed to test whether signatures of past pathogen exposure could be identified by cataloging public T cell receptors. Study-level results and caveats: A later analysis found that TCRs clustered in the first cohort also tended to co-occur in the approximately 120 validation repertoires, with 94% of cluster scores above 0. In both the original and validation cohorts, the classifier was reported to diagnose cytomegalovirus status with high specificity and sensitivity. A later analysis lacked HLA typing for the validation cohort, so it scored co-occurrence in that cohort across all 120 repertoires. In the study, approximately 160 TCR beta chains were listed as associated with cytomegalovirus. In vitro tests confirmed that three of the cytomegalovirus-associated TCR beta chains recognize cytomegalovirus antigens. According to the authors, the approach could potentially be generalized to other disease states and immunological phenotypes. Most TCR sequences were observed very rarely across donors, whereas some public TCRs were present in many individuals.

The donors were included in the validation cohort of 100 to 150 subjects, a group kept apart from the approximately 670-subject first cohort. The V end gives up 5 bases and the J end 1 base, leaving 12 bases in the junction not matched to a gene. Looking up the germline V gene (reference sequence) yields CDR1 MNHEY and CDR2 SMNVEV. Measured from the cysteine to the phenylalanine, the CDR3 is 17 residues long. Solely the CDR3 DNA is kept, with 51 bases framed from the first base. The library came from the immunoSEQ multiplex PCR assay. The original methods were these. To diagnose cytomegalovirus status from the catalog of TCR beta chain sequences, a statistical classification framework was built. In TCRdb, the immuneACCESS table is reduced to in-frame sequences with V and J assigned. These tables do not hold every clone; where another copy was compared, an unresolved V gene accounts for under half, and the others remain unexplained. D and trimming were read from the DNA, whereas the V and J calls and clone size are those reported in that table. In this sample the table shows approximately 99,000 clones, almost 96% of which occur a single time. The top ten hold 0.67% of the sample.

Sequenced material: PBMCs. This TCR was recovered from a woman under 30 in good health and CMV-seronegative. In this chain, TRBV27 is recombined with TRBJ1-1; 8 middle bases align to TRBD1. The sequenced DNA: TGTGCCAGCAGTACCCAAGACAGGGGCCTTCAGAACACTGAAGCTTTCTTT. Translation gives CASSTQDRGLQNTEAFF.